The clone carrying this T cell receptor (beta chain) was detected a few times. The target antigen is unknown. This specimen belongs to a study of OX40 agonist ivuxolimab in advanced cancers. Across the study: The dose of intravenous ivuxolimab that patients received every 2 weeks ranged from 0.01 to 10 mg/kg. Study-level results: The CD4+ and CD8+ T cells in the blood had expanded clonally by week 6 at 0.1 to 3.0 mg/kg. Expanded clones tended on average to be more numerous among CD8+ T cells than CD4+.

Here immunoSEQ multiplex PCR was the method, and the copy in TCRdb shows in-frame clones only, minus some. The sample records roughly 70,000 clones, roughly 90% being singletons. Source: CD4+ or CD8+ T cells sorted from blood, taken in a trial of the OX40 agonist ivuxolimab. This receptor was identified in an adult with an advanced solid tumor such as melanoma, head and neck, liver or kidney cancer.

CDR3 region: CASSLDRTNTGELFF. CDR3 sequence (DNA): TGTGCCAGCAGCCTGGACAGGACGAACACCGGGGAGCTGTTTTTT. The rearrangement joins TRBV5-4 to TRBJ2-2; 7 bases match TRBD1. The V gene's germline CDR1 is SGHNT and CDR2 YYREEE (reference sequence). There are 15 residues in the CDR3. Losses at the gene ends were 4 bases for V and 0 bases for J; bases not matched to a gene: 3.